This T cell receptor (beta chain) was recovered during a study of OX40 agonist ivuxolimab in advanced cancers. The repertoire was sequenced with immunoSEQ multiplex PCR; TCRdb's copy has only in-frame clones and lacks some. Seen here are some 77,000 clones, 88% observed once, and the top ten hold around 2.8%. This TCR was recovered from an adult with an advanced solid tumor such as melanoma, head and neck, liver or kidney cancer. The material sequenced was CD4+ or CD8+ T cells sorted from blood, taken in a trial of the OX40 agonist ivuxolimab.

CDR3 in DNA: TGCGCCAGCAGCCTCTTCCCGGGGGGGGAGAATGAGCAGTTCTTC. The encoded protein is CASSLFPGGENEQFF. The J gene is TRBJ2-1, the V gene TRBV5-1; 8 bases are shared with TRBD2. The J segment lost 7 bases and the V segment lost 4 bases, leaving 10 bases of the junction unmatched. Germline V lookup: CDR1 SGHRS, CDR2 YFSETQ. The length of the CDR3 is 15 residues.